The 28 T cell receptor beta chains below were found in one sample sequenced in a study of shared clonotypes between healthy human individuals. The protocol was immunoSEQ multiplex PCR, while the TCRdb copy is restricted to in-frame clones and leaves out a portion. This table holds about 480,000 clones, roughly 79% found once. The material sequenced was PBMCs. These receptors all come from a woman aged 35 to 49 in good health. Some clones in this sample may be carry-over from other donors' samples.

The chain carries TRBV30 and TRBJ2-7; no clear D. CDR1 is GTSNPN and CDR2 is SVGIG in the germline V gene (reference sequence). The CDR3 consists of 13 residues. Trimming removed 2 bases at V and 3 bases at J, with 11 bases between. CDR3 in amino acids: CAWSYGTLYEQYF. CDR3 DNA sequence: TGTGCCTGGAGTTACGGAACACTCTACGAGCAGTACTTC.

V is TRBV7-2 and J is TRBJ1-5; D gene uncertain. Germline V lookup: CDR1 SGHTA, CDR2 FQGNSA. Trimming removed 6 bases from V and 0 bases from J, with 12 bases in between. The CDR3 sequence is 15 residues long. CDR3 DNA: TGTGCCAGCAGTATACAGTGGAGTAGCAATCAGCCCCAGCATTTT. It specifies CASSIQWSSNQPQHF.

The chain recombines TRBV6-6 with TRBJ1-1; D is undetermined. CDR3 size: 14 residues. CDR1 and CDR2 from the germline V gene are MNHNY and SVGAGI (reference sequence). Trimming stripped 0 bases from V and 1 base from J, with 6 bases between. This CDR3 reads CASSYSRENTEAFF. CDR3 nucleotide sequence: TGTGCCAGCAGTTACTCAAGAGAGAACACTGAAGCTTTCTTT.

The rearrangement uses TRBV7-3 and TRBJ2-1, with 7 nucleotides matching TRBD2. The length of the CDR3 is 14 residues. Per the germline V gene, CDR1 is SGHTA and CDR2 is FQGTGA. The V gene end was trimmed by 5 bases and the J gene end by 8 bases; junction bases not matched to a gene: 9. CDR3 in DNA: TGTGCCAGCAGCGCCGCACTAGCGTGGGATGAGCAGTTCTTC. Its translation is CASSAALAWDEQFF.

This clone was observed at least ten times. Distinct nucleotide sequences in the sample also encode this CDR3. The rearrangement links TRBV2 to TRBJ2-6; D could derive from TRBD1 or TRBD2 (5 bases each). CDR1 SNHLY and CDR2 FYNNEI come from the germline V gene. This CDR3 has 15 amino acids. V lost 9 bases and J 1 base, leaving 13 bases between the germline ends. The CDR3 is CARSWGISGANVLTF. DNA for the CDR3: TGTGCCAGGTCCTGGGGGATTTCTGGGGCCAACGTCCTGACTTTC.

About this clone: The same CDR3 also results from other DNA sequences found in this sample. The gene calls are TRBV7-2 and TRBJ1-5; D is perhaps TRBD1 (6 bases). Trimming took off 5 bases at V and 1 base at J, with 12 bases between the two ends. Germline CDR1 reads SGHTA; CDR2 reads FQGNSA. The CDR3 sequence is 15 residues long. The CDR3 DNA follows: TGTGCCAGCAGCCCCCCGGGGGGCAGCAATCAGCCCCAGCATTTT. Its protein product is CASSPPGGSNQPQHF.

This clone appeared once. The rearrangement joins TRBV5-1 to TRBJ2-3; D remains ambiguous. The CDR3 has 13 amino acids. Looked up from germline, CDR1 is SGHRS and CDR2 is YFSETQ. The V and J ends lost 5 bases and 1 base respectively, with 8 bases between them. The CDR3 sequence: CASSTWGTDTQYF. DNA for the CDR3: TGCGCCAGCAGTACATGGGGCACAGATACGCAGTATTTT.

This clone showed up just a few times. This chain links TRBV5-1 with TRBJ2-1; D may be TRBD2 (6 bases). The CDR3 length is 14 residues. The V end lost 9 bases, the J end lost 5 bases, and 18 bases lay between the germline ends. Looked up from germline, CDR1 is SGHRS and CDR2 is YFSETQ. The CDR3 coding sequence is TGCGCCACCCAGCGGGTCCCTGACGACAATGAGCAGTTCTTC. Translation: CATQRVPDDNEQFF.

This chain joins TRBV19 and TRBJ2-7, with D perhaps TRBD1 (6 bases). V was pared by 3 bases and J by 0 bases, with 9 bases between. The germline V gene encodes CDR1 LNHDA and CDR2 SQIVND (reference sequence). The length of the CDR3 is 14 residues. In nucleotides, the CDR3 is TGTGCCAGTAGTATCCAGGGGAGCTCCTACGAGCAGTACTTC. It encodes CASSIQGSSYEQYF.

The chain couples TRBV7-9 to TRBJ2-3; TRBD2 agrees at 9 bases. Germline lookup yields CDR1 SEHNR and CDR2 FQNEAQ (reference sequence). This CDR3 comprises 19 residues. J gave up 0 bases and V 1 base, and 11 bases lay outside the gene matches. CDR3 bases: TGTGCCAGCAGCTTAGGTAGGCTAGCGGGGCTAACCAGCACAGATACGCAGTATTTT. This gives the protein CASSLGRLAGLTSTDTQYF.

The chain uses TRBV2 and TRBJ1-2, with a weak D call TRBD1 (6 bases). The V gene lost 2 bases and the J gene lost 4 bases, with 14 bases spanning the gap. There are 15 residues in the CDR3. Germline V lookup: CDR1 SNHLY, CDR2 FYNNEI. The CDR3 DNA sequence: TGTGCCAGCAGTGAAAACCCGGGGGCCTTCTATGGCTACACCTTC. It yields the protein CASSENPGAFYGYTF.

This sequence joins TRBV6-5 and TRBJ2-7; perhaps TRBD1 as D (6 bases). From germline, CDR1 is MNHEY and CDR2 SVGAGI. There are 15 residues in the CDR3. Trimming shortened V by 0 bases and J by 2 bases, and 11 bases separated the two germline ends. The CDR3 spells CASSYSPRGPYEQYF. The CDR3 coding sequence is TGTGCCAGCAGTTACTCGCCCAGGGGTCCCTACGAGCAGTACTTC.

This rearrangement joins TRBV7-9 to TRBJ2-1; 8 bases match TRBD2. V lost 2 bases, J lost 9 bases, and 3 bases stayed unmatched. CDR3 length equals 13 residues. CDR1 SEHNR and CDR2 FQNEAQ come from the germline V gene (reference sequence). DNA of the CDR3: TGTGCCAGCAGCTTACGGGAGGGCGGTGAGCAGTTCTTC. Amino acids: CASSLREGGEQFF. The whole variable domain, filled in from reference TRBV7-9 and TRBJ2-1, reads DTGVSQNPRHKITKRGQNVTFRCDPISEHNRLYWYRQTLGQGPEFLTYFQNEAQLEKSRLLSDRFSAERPKGSFSTLEIQRTEQGDSAMYLCASSLREGGEQFFGPGTRLTVL.

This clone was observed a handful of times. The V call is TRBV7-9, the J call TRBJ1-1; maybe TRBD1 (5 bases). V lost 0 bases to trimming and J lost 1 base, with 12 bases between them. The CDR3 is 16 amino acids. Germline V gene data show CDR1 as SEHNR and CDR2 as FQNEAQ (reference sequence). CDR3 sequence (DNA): TGTGCCAGCAGCTTAGCGCCTCTCGGACAGAACACTGAAGCTTTCTTT. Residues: CASSLAPLGQNTEAFF.

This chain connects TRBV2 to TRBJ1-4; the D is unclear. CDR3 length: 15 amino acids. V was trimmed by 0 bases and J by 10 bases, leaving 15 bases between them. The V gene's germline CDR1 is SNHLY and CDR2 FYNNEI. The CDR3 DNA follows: TGTGCCAGCAGTGAAGCTGGGTTATTTGAGATAAAACTGTTTTTT. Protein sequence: CASSEAGLFEIKLFF. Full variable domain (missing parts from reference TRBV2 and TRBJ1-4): EPEVTQTPSHQVTQMGQEVILRCVPISNHLYFYWYRQILGQKVEFLVSFYNNEISEKSEIFDDQFSVERPDGSNFTLKIRSTKLEDSAMYFCASSEAGLFEIKLFFGSGTQLSVL.

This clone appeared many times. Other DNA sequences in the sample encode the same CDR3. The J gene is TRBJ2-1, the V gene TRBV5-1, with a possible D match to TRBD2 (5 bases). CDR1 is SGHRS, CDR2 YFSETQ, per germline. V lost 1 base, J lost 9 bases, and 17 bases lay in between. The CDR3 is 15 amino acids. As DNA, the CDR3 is TGCGCCAGCAGCTTGAGGCGGGCCCAGATGGGTGAGCAGTTCTTC. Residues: CASSLRRAQMGEQFF.

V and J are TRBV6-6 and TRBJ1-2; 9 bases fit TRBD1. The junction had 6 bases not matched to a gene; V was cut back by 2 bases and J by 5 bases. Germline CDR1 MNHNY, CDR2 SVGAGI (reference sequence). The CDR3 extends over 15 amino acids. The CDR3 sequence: CASSYHRDRDYGYTF. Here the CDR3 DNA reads TGTGCCAGCAGTTACCACCGGGACAGGGATTATGGCTACACCTTC.

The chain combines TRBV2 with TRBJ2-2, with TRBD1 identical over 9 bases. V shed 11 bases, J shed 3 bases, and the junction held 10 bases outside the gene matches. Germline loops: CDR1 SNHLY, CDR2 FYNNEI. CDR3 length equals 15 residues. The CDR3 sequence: CAGIQGALDTGELFF. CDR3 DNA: TGTGCCGGGATACAGGGGGCTCTGGACACCGGGGAGCTGTTTTTT.

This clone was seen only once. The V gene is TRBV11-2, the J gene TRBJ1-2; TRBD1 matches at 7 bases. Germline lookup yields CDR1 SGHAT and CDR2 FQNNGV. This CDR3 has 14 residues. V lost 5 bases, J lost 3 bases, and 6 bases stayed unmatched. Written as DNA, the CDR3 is TGTGCCAGCAGCGCCCGACAGGGTCACTATGGCTACACCTTC. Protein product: CASSARQGHYGYTF.

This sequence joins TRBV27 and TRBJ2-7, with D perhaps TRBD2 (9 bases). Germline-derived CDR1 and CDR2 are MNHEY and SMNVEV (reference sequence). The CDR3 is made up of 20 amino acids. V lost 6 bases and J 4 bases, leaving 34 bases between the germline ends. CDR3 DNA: TGTGCCAGCAGGGGGAAGGGAGCAGACAGGGGTTGGACTAGCGCGTACGAGCAGTACTTC. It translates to CASRGKGADRGWTSAYEQYF.

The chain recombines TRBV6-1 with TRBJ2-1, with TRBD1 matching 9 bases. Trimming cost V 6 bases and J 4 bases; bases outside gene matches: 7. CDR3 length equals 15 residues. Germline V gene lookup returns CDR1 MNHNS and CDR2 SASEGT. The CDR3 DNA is TGTGCCAGCAGGGAGGACAGGGGAGTTTACAATGAGCAGTTCTTC. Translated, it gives CASREDRGVYNEQFF.

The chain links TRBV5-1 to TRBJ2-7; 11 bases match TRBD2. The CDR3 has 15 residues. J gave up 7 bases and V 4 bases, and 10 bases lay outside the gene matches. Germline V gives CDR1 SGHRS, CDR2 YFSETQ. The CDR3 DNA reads TGCGCCAGCAGCCTGTCCGGGACTAGCGGCCTTGAGCAGTACTTC. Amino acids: CASSLSGTSGLEQYF.

The CDR3: CASSLSGPLNEQYF. In DNA, the CDR3 is TGTGCCAGCAGTTTATCCGGGCCGCTTAACGAGCAGTACTTC. This rearrangement joins TRBV27 to TRBJ2-5; D call uncertain. The J call may be in error: the DNA end matches TRBJ2-7 better. The CDR3 contains 14 residues. The germline V gene encodes CDR1 MNHEY and CDR2 SMNVEV (reference sequence).

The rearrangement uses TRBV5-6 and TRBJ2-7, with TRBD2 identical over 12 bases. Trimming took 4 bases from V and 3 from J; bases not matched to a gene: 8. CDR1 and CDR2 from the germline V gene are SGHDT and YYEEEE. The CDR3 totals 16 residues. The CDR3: CASSTRLAGDRYEQYF. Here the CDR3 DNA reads TGTGCCAGCAGCACCAGACTAGCGGGAGACCGCTACGAGCAGTACTTC.

The CDR3 reads CASSLGRTGPNEQYF. The CDR3 nucleotides are TGTGCCAGCAGCTTGGGTCGGACAGGGCCTAACGAGCAGTACTTC. The J gene is TRBJ2-7, the V gene TRBV7-6; TRBD1 aligns across 8 bases. Germline CDR1 is SGHVS and CDR2 is FNYEAQ. The CDR3 has 15 residues. The ends lost 3 bases at V and 5 bases at J; junction bases unmatched: 9.

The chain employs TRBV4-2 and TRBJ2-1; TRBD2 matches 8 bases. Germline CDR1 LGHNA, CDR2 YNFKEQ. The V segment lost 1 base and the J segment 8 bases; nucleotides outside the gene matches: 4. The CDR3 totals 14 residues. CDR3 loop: CASSQGTSFDEQFF. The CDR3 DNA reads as TGTGCCAGCAGCCAAGGGACTAGCTTCGATGAGCAGTTCTTC.

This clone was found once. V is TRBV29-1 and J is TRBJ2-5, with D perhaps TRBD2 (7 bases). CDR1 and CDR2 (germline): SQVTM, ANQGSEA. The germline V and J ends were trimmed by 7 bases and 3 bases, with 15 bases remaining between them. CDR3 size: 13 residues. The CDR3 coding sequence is TGCAGCGGGGGGGGCGGTGCCAAAGAGACCCAGTACTTC. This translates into CSGGGGAKETQYF.

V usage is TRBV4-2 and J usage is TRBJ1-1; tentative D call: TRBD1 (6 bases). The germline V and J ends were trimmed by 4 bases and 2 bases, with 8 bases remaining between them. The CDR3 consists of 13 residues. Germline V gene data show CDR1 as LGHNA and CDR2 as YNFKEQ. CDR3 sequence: CASSRTANTEAFF. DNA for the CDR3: TGTGCCAGCAGCCGGACAGCTAACACTGAAGCTTTCTTT.